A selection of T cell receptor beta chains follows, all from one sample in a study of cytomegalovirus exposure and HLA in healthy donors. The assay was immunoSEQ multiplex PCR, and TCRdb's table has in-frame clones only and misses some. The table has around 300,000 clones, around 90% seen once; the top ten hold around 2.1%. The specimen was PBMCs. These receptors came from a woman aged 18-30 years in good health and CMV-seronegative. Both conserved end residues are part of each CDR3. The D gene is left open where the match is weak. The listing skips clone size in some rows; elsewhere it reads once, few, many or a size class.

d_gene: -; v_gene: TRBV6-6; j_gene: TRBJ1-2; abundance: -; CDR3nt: TGTGCCAGCAGTTGGCAAACAGAAGCCTATGGCTACACCTTC; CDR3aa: CASSWQTEAYGYTF
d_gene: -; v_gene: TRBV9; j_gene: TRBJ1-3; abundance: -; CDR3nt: TGTGCCAGCAGCCCGGGATCCTCTGGAAACACCATATATTTT; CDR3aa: CASSPGSSGNTIYF
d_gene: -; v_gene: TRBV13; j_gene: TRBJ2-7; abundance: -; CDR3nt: TGTGCCAGCAGTTCCACTAGTTCCCGGTGGGAGCAGTACTTC; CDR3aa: CASSSTSSRWEQYF
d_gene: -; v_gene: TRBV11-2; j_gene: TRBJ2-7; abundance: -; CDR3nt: TGTGCCAGCAGCTTGGGTGGGGCGAATTCCTACGAGCAGTACTTC; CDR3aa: CASSLGGANSYEQYF
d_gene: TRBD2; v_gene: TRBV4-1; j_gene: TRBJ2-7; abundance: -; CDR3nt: TGCGCCAGCAGCCAGGCTCAACTAGCGGGAACCTACGAGCAGTACTTC; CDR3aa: CASSQAQLAGTYEQYF
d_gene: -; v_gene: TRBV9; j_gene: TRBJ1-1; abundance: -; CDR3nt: TGTGCCAGCAGCCCCCGGGGGGTCAGAATGAACACTGAAGCTTTCTTT; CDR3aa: CASSPRGVRMNTEAFF
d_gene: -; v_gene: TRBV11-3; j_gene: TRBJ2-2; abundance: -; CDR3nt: TGTGCCAGCAGCTTAGCCGGGATTGGCACCGGGGAGCTGTTTTTT; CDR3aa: CASSLAGIGTGELFF
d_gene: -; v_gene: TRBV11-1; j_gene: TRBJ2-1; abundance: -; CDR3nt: TGTGCCAGCAGCTTATCCGGGATCAATGAGCAGTTCTTC; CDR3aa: CASSLSGINEQFF
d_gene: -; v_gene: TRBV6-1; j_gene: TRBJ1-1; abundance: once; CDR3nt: TGTGCCAGCAGTGAACGGGTCACTGAAGCTTTCTTT; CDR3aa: CASSERVTEAFF
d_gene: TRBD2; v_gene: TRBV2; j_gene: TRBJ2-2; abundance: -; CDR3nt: TGTGCCAGCAGGGGGGGACTAGCGGGGGCCAACACCGGGGAGCTGTTTTTT; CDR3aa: CASRGGLAGANTGELFF
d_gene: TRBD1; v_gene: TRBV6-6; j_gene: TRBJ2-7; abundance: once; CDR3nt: TGTGCCAGCAGCTACCAGGGGGACTACGAGCAGTACTTC; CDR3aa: CASSYQGDYEQYF
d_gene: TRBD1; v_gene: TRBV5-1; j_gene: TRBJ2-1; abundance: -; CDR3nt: TGCGCCAGCAGCTTATGGCAGGGGGCGCCGAATGAGCAGTTCTTC; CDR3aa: CASSLWQGAPNEQFF
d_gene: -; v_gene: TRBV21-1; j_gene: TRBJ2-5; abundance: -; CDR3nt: TGTGCCAGCAGCACAAAAGGAAAGGATGTATCGCAGAACGGGGAGACCCAGTACTTC; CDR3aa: CASSTKGKDVSQNGETQYF